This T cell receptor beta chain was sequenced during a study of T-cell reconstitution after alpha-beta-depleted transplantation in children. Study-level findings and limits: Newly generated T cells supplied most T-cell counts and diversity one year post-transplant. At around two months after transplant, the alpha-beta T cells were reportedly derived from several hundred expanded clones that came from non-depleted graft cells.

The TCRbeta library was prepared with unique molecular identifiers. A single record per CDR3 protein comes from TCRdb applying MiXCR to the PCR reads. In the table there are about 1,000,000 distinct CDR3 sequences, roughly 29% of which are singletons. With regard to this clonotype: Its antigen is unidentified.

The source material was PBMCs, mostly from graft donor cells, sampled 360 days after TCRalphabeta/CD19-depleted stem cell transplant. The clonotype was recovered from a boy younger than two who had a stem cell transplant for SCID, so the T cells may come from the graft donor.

In nucleotides, the CDR3 is TGCGCCAGCAGCCAAGTTGAGGGACTAGGGCCCTACGAGCAGTACTTC. Protein product: CASSQVEGLGPYEQYF. This rearrangement joins TRBV4-1 to TRBJ2-7; TRBD2 aligns across 8 bases. V lost 1 base, J lost 2 bases, and 7 bases stayed unmatched. The germline CDR1 and CDR2 sequences are MGHRA and YSYEKL. This CDR3 contains 16 residues.